The T cell receptor (beta chain) described here comes from a study of naive and memory T cell subsets. Notes on the study in general: Diversity fell and Gini index rose from naive through CM, EM, EMRA. Each distinct alpha or beta sequence counts as one clonotype. Over 90% of naive TCR sequences appeared only once, unlike memory subsets.

With 0 bases removed from V and 1 base from J, the gap between germline ends came to 6 bases. Looked up from germline, CDR1 is SGHDN and CDR2 is FVKESK. The length of the CDR3 is 14 residues. The beta constant-region primer was an equimolar mix of two oligonucleotides covering TRBC1 and TRBC2. Four rounds of PCR amplified the ligated cDNA using nested alpha and beta constant-region primers plus SP2. The cDNA 3' end received a ligated single-stranded oligonucleotide carrying the SP2 primer and a 12-nucleotide UMI. Each CDR3 protein gets one entry after TCRdb re-called the UMI-ligation and nested PCR reads with MiXCR. Of approximately 80,000 distinct CDR3 sequences listed, 9% are singletons. Notes on this clonotype: Its antigen is still unknown.

The TCR originated in a human donor in good health. The specimen sequenced was naive CD8+ T cells from blood. The chain employs TRBV14 and TRBJ2-5; no definite D call. The CDR3 nucleotides read TGTGCCAGCAGCCAAGATTACACCCAAGAGACCCAGTACTTC. The encoded protein is CASSQDYTQETQYF.